This is a list of T cell receptor beta chains from one sample in a study of CD8 T cells in ankylosing spondylitis. TCRdb itself ran the 5' RACE reads through MiXCR, one entry per CDR3 protein. This repertoire shows 400,000 or so distinct CDR3 sequences, around 26% found once; its top ten account for about 0.89%. Specimen: blood, either unsorted or a sorted T cell fraction (not recorded which). The receptors originated from a male donor with ankylosing spondylitis. The CDR3 runs from the conserved cysteine through the conserved F or W. A D gene is named only where the DNA matches it firmly. The size field is filled for only some rows; it gives once, few, many or a size class.

TRBV7-2	-	TRBJ2-3	few	TGTGCCAGCAGCCCTCGGCTGGGGGCTGAGACAGATACGCAGTATTTT	CASSPRLGAETDTQYF
TRBV7-9	-	TRBJ1-2	-	TGTGCCAGCAGCTTCGACGGACTCTATGGCTACACCTTC	CASSFDGLYGYTF
TRBV20-1	-	TRBJ2-1	-	TGCAGTGCTATTGGGTACAATGAGCAGTTCTTC	CSAIGYNEQFF
TRBV7-9	TRBD1	TRBJ1-5	-	TGTGCCAGCAGCCCAGGACAGGGGAGGCTTAGCAATCAGCCCCAGCATTTT	CASSPGQGRLSNQPQHF
TRBV29-1	-	TRBJ2-3	-	TGCAGCGTTGGGGGGGAAGATACGCAGTATTTT	CSVGGEDTQYF
TRBV15	-	TRBJ2-1	few	TGTGCCACCAGCAAGAGGCAGGGAGACCATCCTGAGCAGTTCTTC	CATSKRQGDHPEQFF
TRBV20-1	TRBD1	TRBJ1-1	few	TGCAGTGCGGTAACGAGAGGGACAGGGGTATTGAACACTGAAGCTTTCTTT	CSAVTRGTGVLNTEAFF
TRBV5-1	-	TRBJ1-3	-	TGCGCCAGCAGCTTAGGACAAAAGGAGGGAAACACCATATATTTT	CASSLGQKEGNTIYF
TRBV20-1	TRBD2	TRBJ2-1	-	TGCACCGGACTAGCGGGGCGGGTCTACAATGAGCAGTTCTTC	CTGLAGRVYNEQFF
TRBV12-3/TRBV12-4	-	TRBJ2-1	-	TGTGCCAGCAGTCCCGGGCAGGTGGGAGCCAATGAGCAGTTCTTC	CASSPGQVGANEQFF
TRBV5-6	-	TRBJ1-5	-	TGTGCCAGCAGCTTATGGGGGGGTAGCAATCAGCCCCAGCATTTT	CASSLWGGSNQPQHF
TRBV29-1	-	TRBJ1-4	-	TGCAGCGTTGCCCACCAAAATGAAAAACTGTTTTTT	CSVAHQNEKLFF
TRBV12-3/TRBV12-4	-	TRBJ1-4	few	TGTGCCAGCAGTTTAGGAACGGAAGAAAAACTGTTTTTT	CASSLGTEEKLFF
TRBV3-1	TRBD2	TRBJ2-7	-	TGTGCCAGCAGCCAAGGGCCTAGCGGGAGAAACCCCTACGAGCAGTACTTC	CASSQGPSGRNPYEQYF
TRBV9	-	TRBJ1-1	-	TGTGCCAGCAGCGTTATAAATGCTGAAGCTTTCTTT	CASSVINAEAFF
TRBV7-9	-	TRBJ2-3	-	TGTGCCAGCAGCGTGGGTCAGGCGCAGTATTTT	CASSVGQAQYF
TRBV20-1	-	TRBJ2-1	few	TGCAGTGCGGCAATAATCACCTACAATGAGCAGTTCTTC	CSAAIITYNEQFF
TRBV7-2	-	TRBJ2-1	few	TGTGCCAGCAGCTTAGTGGGTGCCCTAGAGCAGTTCTTC	CASSLVGALEQFF
TRBV11-2	TRBD2	TRBJ2-5	few	TGTGCCAGCAGCGGACTAGCGGAACAAGAGACCCAGTACTTC	CASSGLAEQETQYF
TRBV7-9	-	TRBJ2-2	few	TGTGCCAGCACCGGCAGGGATTCCGCCGGGGAGCTGTTTTTT	CASTGRDSAGELFF
TRBV13	TRBD1	TRBJ1-2	-	TGTGCCAGCAGCTTAGAGGGGGGACAGCGCTTACTATGGGGCTACACCTTC	CASSLEGGQRLLWGYTF
TRBV10-1	-	TRBJ2-7	-	TGCGCCAGCAGTGTTGGTAGCCTCCGGTTGGGCTCGGAGCAGTACTTC	CASSVGSLRLGSEQYF
TRBV5-1	TRBD2	TRBJ2-2	-	TGCGCCAGCAGCCAACTAGCGGGACAGAACACCGGGGAGCTGTTTTTT	CASSQLAGQNTGELFF
TRBV12-3/TRBV12-4	TRBD1	TRBJ1-1	few	TGTGCCAGCAGCTTGACAGGGGAGACTGAAGCTTTCTTT	CASSLTGETEAFF
TRBV11-3	TRBD1	TRBJ2-1	few	TGTGCCAGCAGCTTACGGACAGGGGGCACGAATGAGCAGTTCTTC	CASSLRTGGTNEQFF
TRBV5-1	TRBD2	TRBJ2-5	-	TGCGCCAGCAGCCAAGGACTAGCGGGAGTGGGGGAGACCCAGTACTTC	CASSQGLAGVGETQYF
TRBV24-1	TRBD1	TRBJ1-5	few	TGTGCCACCAGTGACGGGACAGGAGCCGATCAGCCCCAGCATTTT	CATSDGTGADQPQHF